One TCR beta chain is described in this entry. The specificity of this receptor is unknown. No much larger clonotype is one base removed from it; base qualities were not supplied. Patients with a history of autoimmune disease or receiving systemic immunosuppression were excluded from the trial. In every dose cohort, peripheral blood was drawn for TCR sequencing at baseline, cycle 4 day 1, and cycle 7 day 1. Samples came from an open-label, multicenter, first-in-human phase I dose-escalation trial of ivuxolimab. Adults with locally advanced or metastatic head and neck squamous cell, hepatocellular, melanoma or renal cell carcinoma were enrolled in the trial. Before TCR sequencing, CD4+ T cells and CD8+ T cells were sorted from peripheral blood as separate populations. The data derive from a study of OX40 agonist ivuxolimab in advanced cancers. Concerning the study at large: Ivuxolimab was an agonistic, fully human IgG2 monoclonal antibody directed against OX40 (CD134), a costimulatory receptor. Intravenous ivuxolimab was administered to patients every 2 weeks at six dose levels: 0.01, 0.1, 0.3, 1.5, 3 and 10 mg/kg. Of the approximately 50 dose-escalation patients, hepatocellular carcinoma was present in around 20, melanoma in some 15, renal cell carcinoma in 9 and head and neck cancer in 9. The dose-escalation cohort was roughly 87% male with a mean age of about 58 years, ranging from roughly 23 to 90. Patients were allowed to have had prior anti-PD-1, anti-PD-L1 or anti-CTLA-4 therapy, and 40% of the dose-escalation patients had been treated with checkpoint inhibitors. Partial responses occurred in three dose-escalation patients, of whom one had hepatocellular carcinoma and two had cutaneous melanoma. Peripheral TCRbeta sequencing was intended to test whether TCR sequence diversity was altered and clonal T-cell expansion was caused by ivuxolimab. The paper covers the monotherapy dose-escalation part of the phase I ivuxolimab trial, which included N of about 51 patients. General study outcomes and caveats: Which antigens the clonally expanded peripheral T cells were specific for was not determined. Low levels of normalized T-cell clonal expansion were also seen in some nonresponding patients. In the 0.1-3.0 mg/kg groups, partial responders had among the lowest normalized peripheral clonal expansion, particularly in CD8+ T cells. After ivuxolimab, more expanded clones were found on average in CD8+ T cells than in CD4+ T cells. At doses of 0.1 to 3.0 mg/kg, clonal expansion of both CD4+ and CD8+ blood T cells was observed from baseline to week 6.

For sequencing of the TCRbeta CDR3 region, genomic DNA was extracted from the sorted cells. The immunoSEQ Assay was used for sequencing of TCRbeta CDR3 regions. Here the immuneACCESS table is served through TCRdb, limited to in-frame sequences with V and J called. Missing clones are a known gap in these copies; in checked studies unresolved V genes cover under half, and the rest lacks a known reason. This sample comprises 25,000 to 35,000 clones, over 75% of them detected only once. About 16% of the sample is taken by the ten largest. V and J lose 4 bases and 6 bases, and a span of 17 bases separates them. Counted from cysteine to phenylalanine, this CDR3 has 15 amino acids. Only the CDR3 DNA stays, 45 bases, in frame from base 1. CDR1 and CDR2 were assigned from the germline V gene as LGHNA and YNFKEQ.

Here the sequenced sample was CD4+ or CD8+ T cells sorted from blood, taken in a trial of the OX40 agonist ivuxolimab. The TCR originated in an adult with an advanced solid tumor such as melanoma, head and neck, liver or kidney cancer. This sequence uses TRBV4-2 and TRBJ2-3; the D gene assignment is ambiguous. The nucleotide sequence is given as TGTGCCAGCAGCCCCTTGGACGGACGGACGGATACGCAGTATTTT. This yields the protein CASSPLDGRTDTQYF.